Listed below are T cell receptor beta chains from one sample, sequenced in a study of blood T cell repertoires in COVID-19. Assay: immunoSEQ multiplex PCR; the TCRdb copy retains only in-frame clones and omits some. The sample carries a few hundred thousand clones, about 90% recorded once. Sequenced: PBMCs or T cells enriched from blood (not recorded which). The receptor set was obtained from a woman aged 25 to 39 who had recovered from COVID-19. Each CDR3 is given with its conserved first and last residue. Fields, in order: D gene, clone size, V gene, J gene, CDR3 DNA, CDR3 protein. A D gene is named only where the DNA matches it firmly. Part of the rows lack a size; the others show once, few, many or a class for expanded clones.

D gene: .; clone size: .; V gene: TRBV5-1; J gene: TRBJ2-2; CDR3 DNA: TGCGCCAGCAGCTTGGTTACAGGGAGCGCCGGGGAGCTGTTTTTT; CDR3 protein: CASSLVTGSAGELFF
D gene: .; clone size: .; V gene: TRBV6-5; J gene: TRBJ1-3; CDR3 DNA: TGTGCCAGCAGGGCGACAGGTATCTCTGGAAACACCATATATTTT; CDR3 protein: CASRATGISGNTIYF
D gene: TRBD1; clone size: few; V gene: TRBV7-9; J gene: TRBJ1-1; CDR3 DNA: TGTGCCAGCAGCTCCCCCGACAGGGTTCACACTGAAGCTTTCTTT; CDR3 protein: CASSSPDRVHTEAFF
D gene: .; clone size: .; V gene: TRBV5-4; J gene: TRBJ1-4; CDR3 DNA: TGTGCCAGCAGCCGCGGGGTTGCAACTAATGAAAAACTGTTTTTT; CDR3 protein: CASSRGVATNEKLFF
D gene: TRBD1; clone size: .; V gene: TRBV4-1; J gene: TRBJ2-3; CDR3 DNA: TGCGCCAGTCAATGGACAGGTGGGGATTTGGATACGCAGTATTTT; CDR3 protein: CASQWTGGDLDTQYF
D gene: .; clone size: .; V gene: TRBV2; J gene: TRBJ2-5; CDR3 DNA: TGTGCCAGCAGTGAAGACAGGGACGAGACCCAGTACTTC; CDR3 protein: CASSEDRDETQYF
D gene: .; clone size: .; V gene: TRBV30; J gene: TRBJ2-7; CDR3 DNA: TGTGCCTGGAGTGTGTCTGACGAGCAGTACTTC; CDR3 protein: CAWSVSDEQYF
D gene: .; clone size: .; V gene: TRBV28; J gene: TRBJ2-3; CDR3 DNA: TGTGCCAGCAGACGGACTTCCCGCGCAGATACGCAGTATTTT; CDR3 protein: CASRRTSRADTQYF
D gene: .; clone size: .; V gene: TRBV21-1; J gene: TRBJ1-1; CDR3 DNA: TGTGCCAGCATCTGTAGGAAGAAGGGGTGGCCCTACACTGAAGCTTTCTTT; CDR3 protein: CASICRKKGWPYTEAFF
D gene: .; clone size: once; V gene: TRBV28; J gene: TRBJ2-1; CDR3 DNA: TGTGCCAGCAGCCGTCGTGAGCAGTTCTTC; CDR3 protein: CASSRREQFF
D gene: TRBD1; clone size: .; V gene: TRBV5-1; J gene: TRBJ1-2; CDR3 DNA: TGCGCCAGCAGCGACCGGGACAGGGCACCTTATAACTATGGCTACACCTTC; CDR3 protein: CASSDRDRAPYNYGYTF
D gene: TRBD1; clone size: .; V gene: TRBV2; J gene: TRBJ2-3; CDR3 DNA: TGTGCCAGCAGAGGCGGACAGGGCCTGGCAGATACGCAGTATTTT; CDR3 protein: CASRGGQGLADTQYF
D gene: .; clone size: .; V gene: TRBV24-1; J gene: TRBJ1-1; CDR3 DNA: TGTGCCACCAGCGCGACAGGGAACACTGAAGCTTTCTTT; CDR3 protein: CATSATGNTEAFF
D gene: .; clone size: .; V gene: TRBV28; J gene: TRBJ2-1; CDR3 DNA: TGTGCCAGCAGTCCCGGAGGGGGGGGGACCTACAATGAGCAGTTCTTC; CDR3 protein: CASSPGGGGTYNEQFF
D gene: .; clone size: .; V gene: TRBV5-1; J gene: TRBJ2-1; CDR3 DNA: TGCGCCAGCAGCTTGGGGTCAGGGGAGCACAATGAGCAGTTCTTC; CDR3 protein: CASSLGSGEHNEQFF
D gene: TRBD1; clone size: .; V gene: TRBV25-1; J gene: TRBJ2-7; CDR3 DNA: TGTGCCAGCAGTGAATGGGAGACAGGGGGTACCTACGAGCAGTACTTC; CDR3 protein: CASSEWETGGTYEQYF
D gene: .; clone size: .; V gene: TRBV2; J gene: TRBJ2-1; CDR3 DNA: TGTGCCAGCATTCGTTACAGGGACTACAATGAGCAGTTCTTC; CDR3 protein: CASIRYRDYNEQFF
D gene: TRBD1; clone size: .; V gene: TRBV3-1/TRBV3-2; J gene: TRBJ2-5; CDR3 DNA: TGTGCCAGCAGCCAAGATTCGTCCCACAGGGGGCCTCGGGAGACCCAGTACTTC; CDR3 protein: CASSQDSSHRGPRETQYF
D gene: .; clone size: few; V gene: TRBV19; J gene: TRBJ1-6; CDR3 DNA: TGTGCCAGTAGTACCCAGGGTTCGCGTAATTCACCCCTCCACTTT; CDR3 protein: CASSTQGSRNSPLHF
D gene: .; clone size: .; V gene: TRBV20-1; J gene: TRBJ1-2; CDR3 DNA: TGCAGTGCCGAACAGGGCTATGGCTACACCTTC; CDR3 protein: CSAEQGYGYTF
D gene: .; clone size: .; V gene: TRBV28; J gene: TRBJ2-6; CDR3 DNA: TGTGCCAGCAGTTTGAGGCTGGGCAGGGCGAGCTCTGGGGCCAACGTCCTGACTTTC; CDR3 protein: CASSLRLGRASSGANVLTF
D gene: .; clone size: .; V gene: TRBV5-4; J gene: TRBJ2-1; CDR3 DNA: TGTGCCAGCACCCGGGGGACGAGGGAGAATGAGCAGTTCTTC; CDR3 protein: CASTRGTRENEQFF
D gene: TRBD1; clone size: once; V gene: TRBV19; J gene: TRBJ1-6; CDR3 DNA: TGTGCCAGTAGCCAGGGCCCAGGGGGCGCCAGTAATAATTCACCCCTCCACTTT; CDR3 protein: CASSQGPGGASNNSPLHF
D gene: .; clone size: .; V gene: TRBV30; J gene: TRBJ1-3; CDR3 DNA: TGTGCCTGGAGTGGTAGCGTGGGAGGAAACACCATATATTTT; CDR3 protein: CAWSGSVGGNTIYF
D gene: TRBD2; clone size: .; V gene: TRBV10-2; J gene: TRBJ2-5; CDR3 DNA: TGCGCCAGCAGAGACATAGGCGGGGGGGCCAGGTCAGAGACCCAGTACTTC; CDR3 protein: CASRDIGGGARSETQYF
D gene: TRBD1; clone size: .; V gene: TRBV24-1; J gene: TRBJ2-1; CDR3 DNA: TGTGCCACCAGTGATTTGCGCCAGGGGGCCCAAGCGGGTGAGCAGTTCTTC; CDR3 protein: CATSDLRQGAQAGEQFF
D gene: TRBD1; clone size: .; V gene: TRBV19; J gene: TRBJ1-5; CDR3 DNA: TGTGCCAGTAGTTACCTGACAGGGGGAGCCAATCAGCCCCAGCATTTT; CDR3 protein: CASSYLTGGANQPQHF
D gene: TRBD2; clone size: .; V gene: TRBV19; J gene: TRBJ2-1; CDR3 DNA: TGTGCCAGTAGTGCGACTGGGCGGGGGGGGAATGAGCAGTTCTTC; CDR3 protein: CASSATGRGGNEQFF
D gene: TRBD1; clone size: .; V gene: TRBV29-1; J gene: TRBJ1-2; CDR3 DNA: TGCAGCACAGGGGGCAGCGATGGCTACACCTTC; CDR3 protein: CSTGGSDGYTF
D gene: TRBD1; clone size: .; V gene: TRBV3-1/TRBV3-2; J gene: TRBJ2-7; CDR3 DNA: TGTGCCAGCAGCCAAACCGGGACAGGAACCCGGGAGTACTTC; CDR3 protein: CASSQTGTGTREYF
D gene: .; clone size: .; V gene: TRBV19; J gene: TRBJ1-2; CDR3 DNA: TGTGCCAGTACCTGGAGCGACTACTATGGCTACACCTTC; CDR3 protein: CASTWSDYYGYTF
D gene: TRBD1; clone size: few; V gene: TRBV14; J gene: TRBJ1-5; CDR3 DNA: TGTGCCAGCAGTACAACAGGGGGAACGCCCCAGCATTTT; CDR3 protein: CASSTTGGTPQHF
D gene: .; clone size: .; V gene: TRBV19; J gene: TRBJ1-1; CDR3 DNA: TGTGCCAGTTCTTCTAACGGGAGAGCTTTCTTT; CDR3 protein: CASSSNGRAFF
D gene: .; clone size: .; V gene: TRBV5-4; J gene: TRBJ2-7; CDR3 DNA: TGTGCCAGCAGCTCCCCAGGTGGCGAGCAGTACTTC; CDR3 protein: CASSSPGGEQYF
D gene: .; clone size: .; V gene: TRBV18; J gene: TRBJ1-1; CDR3 DNA: TGTGCCAGCTCACCATCCGGGGTGAAGACTGAAGCTTTCTTT; CDR3 protein: CASSPSGVKTEAFF
D gene: TRBD1; clone size: .; V gene: TRBV30; J gene: TRBJ1-5; CDR3 DNA: TGTGCCTGGAGAGACCAGGGGGCAAGCAATCAGCCCCAGCATTTT; CDR3 protein: CAWRDQGASNQPQHF